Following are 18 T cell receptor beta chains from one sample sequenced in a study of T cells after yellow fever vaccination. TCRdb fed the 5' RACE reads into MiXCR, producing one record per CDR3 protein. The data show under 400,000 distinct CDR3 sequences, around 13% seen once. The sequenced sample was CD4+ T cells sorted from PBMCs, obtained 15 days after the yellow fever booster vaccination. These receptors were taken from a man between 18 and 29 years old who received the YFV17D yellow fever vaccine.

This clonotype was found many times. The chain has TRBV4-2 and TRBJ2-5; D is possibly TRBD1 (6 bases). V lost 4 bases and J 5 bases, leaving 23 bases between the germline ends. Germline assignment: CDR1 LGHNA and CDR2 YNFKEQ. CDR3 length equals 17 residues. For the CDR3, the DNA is TGTGCCAGCAGCCCTTCCGACAGGACCCGGGTCGGGGAGACCCAGTACTTC. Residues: CASSPSDRTRVGETQYF.

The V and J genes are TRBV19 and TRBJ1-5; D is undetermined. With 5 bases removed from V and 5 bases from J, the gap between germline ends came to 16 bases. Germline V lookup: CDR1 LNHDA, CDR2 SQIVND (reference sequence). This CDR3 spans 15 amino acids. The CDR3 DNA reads TGTGCCAGTAGTGCCGGCCCCGAGGGATATCAGCCCCAGCATTTT. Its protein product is CASSAGPEGYQPQHF.

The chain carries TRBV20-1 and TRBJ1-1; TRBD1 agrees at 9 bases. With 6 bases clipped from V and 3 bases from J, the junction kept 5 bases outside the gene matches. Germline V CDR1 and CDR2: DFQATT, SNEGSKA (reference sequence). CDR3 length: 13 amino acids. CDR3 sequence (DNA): TGCAGTGCCGTGGACAGGGGCTACACTGAAGCTTTCTTT. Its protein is CSAVDRGYTEAFF.

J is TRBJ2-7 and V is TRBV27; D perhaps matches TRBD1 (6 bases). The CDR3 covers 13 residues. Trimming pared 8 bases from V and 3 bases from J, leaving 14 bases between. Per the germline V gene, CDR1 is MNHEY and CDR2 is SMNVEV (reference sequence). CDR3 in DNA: TGTGCCAGCGCCAGGGGCTACAACTACGAGCAGTACTTC. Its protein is CASARGYNYEQYF.

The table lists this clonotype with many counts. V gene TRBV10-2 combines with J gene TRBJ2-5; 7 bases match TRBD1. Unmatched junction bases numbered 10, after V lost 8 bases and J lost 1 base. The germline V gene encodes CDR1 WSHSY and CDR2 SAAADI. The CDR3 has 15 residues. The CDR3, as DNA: TGCGCCAGCCTAGAGGCAGGGGGAGTCCAAGAGACCCAGTACTTC. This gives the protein CASLEAGGVQETQYF.

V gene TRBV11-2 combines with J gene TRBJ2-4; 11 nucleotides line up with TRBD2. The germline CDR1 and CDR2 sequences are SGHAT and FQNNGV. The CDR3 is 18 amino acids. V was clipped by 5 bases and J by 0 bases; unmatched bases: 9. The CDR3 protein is CASSGRTSGLLAKNIQYF. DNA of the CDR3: TGTGCCAGCAGCGGGAGGACTAGCGGGCTACTAGCCAAAAACATTCAGTACTTC.

The CDR3: CASSEALPNEKLFF. CDR3 nucleotide sequence: TGTGCCAGCAGTGAAGCGCTTCCTAATGAAAAACTGTTTTTT. The rearrangement joins TRBV2 to TRBJ1-4, with unresolved D. The V gene's germline CDR1 is SNHLY and CDR2 FYNNEI. CDR3 length: 14 residues. Trimming shortened V by 0 bases and J by 3 bases, and 5 bases separated the two germline ends.

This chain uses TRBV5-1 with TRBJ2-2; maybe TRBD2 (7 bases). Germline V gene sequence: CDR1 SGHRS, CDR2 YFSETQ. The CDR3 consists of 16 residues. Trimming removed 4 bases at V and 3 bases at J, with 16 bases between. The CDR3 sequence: CASSPEWGGHTGELFF. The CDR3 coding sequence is TGCGCCAGCAGCCCCGAATGGGGGGGCCACACCGGGGAGCTGTTTTTT.

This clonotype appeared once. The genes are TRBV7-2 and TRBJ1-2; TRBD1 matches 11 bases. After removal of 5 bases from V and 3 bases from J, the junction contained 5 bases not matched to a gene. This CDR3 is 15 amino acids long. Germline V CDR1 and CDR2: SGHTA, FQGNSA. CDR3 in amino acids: CASSPRDRGYYGYTF. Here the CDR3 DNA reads TGTGCCAGCAGCCCCCGGGACAGGGGGTACTATGGCTACACCTTC.

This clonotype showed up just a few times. The DNA of the CDR3 is TGTGCCAGCAGCCCTCCGTGGAGGGCGGCTGGGGCCAACGTCCTGACTTTC. Its translation: CASSPPWRAAGANVLTF. The chain is built from TRBV7-9 and TRBJ2-6, with D perhaps matching TRBD2 (6 bases). Germline V lookup: CDR1 SEHNR, CDR2 FQNEAQ (reference sequence). The CDR3 has 17 residues. The germline V and J ends were trimmed by 5 bases and 2 bases, with 16 bases remaining between them.

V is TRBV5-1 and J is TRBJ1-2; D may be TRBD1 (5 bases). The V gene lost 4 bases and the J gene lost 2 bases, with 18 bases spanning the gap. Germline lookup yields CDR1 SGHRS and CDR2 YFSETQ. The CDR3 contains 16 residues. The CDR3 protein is CASSPDTPGGNYGYTF. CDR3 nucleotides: TGCGCCAGCAGCCCGGACACCCCAGGAGGAAACTATGGCTACACCTTC. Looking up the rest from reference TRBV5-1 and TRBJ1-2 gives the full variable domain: KAGVTQTPRYLIKTRGQQVTLSCSPISGHRSVSWYQQTPGQGLQFLFEYFSETQRNKGNFPGRFSGRQFSNSRSEMNVSTLELGDSALYLCASSPDTPGGNYGYTFGSGTRLTVV.

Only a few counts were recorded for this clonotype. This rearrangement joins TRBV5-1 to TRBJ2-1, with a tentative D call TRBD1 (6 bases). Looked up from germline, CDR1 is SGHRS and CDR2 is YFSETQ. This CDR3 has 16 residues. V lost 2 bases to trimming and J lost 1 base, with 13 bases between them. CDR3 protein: CASSFLQGLSYNEQFF. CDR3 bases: TGCGCCAGCAGCTTTTTGCAGGGGTTATCCTACAATGAGCAGTTCTTC.

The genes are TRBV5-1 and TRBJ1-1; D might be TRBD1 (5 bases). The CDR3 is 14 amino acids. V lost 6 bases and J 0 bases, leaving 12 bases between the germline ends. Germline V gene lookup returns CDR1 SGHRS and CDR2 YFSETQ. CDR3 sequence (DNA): TGCGCCAGCATCCGGGACCTACTGAACACTGAAGCTTTCTTT. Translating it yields CASIRDLLNTEAFF. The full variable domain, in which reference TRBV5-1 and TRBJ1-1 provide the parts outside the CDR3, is KAGVTQTPRYLIKTRGQQVTLSCSPISGHRSVSWYQQTPGQGLQFLFEYFSETQRNKGNFPGRFSGRQFSNSRSEMNVSTLELGDSALYLCASIRDLLNTEAFFGQGTRLTVV.

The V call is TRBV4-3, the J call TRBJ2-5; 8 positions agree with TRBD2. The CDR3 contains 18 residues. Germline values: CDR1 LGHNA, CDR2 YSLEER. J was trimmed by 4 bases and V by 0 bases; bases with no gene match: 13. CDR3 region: CASSQESPSGGRGETQYF. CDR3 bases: TGCGCCAGCAGCCAAGAGTCCCCAAGCGGGGGCCGGGGAGAGACCCAGTACTTC.

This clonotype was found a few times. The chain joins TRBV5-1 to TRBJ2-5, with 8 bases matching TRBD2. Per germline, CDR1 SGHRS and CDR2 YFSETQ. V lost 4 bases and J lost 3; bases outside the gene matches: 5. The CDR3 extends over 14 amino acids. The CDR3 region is CASSGLGLEETQYF. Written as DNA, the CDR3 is TGCGCCAGCAGCGGACTGGGACTAGAAGAGACCCAGTACTTC.

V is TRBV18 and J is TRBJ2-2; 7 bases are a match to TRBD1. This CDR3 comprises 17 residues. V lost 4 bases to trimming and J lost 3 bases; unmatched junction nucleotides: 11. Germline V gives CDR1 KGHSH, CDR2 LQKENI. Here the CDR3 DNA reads TGTGCCAGCTCACTCGCCTGGACAGGAACGGACACCGGGGAGCTGTTTTTT. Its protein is CASSLAWTGTDTGELFF.

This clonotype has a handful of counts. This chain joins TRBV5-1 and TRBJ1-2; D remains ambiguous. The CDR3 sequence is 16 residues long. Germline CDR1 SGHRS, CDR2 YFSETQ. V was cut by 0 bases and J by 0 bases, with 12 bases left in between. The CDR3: CASSLGATGTNYGYTF. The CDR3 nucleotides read TGCGCCAGCAGCTTGGGAGCCACGGGGACTAACTATGGCTACACCTTC.

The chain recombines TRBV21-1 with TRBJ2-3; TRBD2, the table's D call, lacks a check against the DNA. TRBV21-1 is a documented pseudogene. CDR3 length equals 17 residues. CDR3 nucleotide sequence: TGTGCCAGCAGCAAAGTAAGCCTAGCGGGGGACCAGGATACGCAGTATTTT. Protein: CASSKVSLAGDQDTQYF.